This T cell receptor beta chain was sequenced for a study of cytomegalovirus exposure and HLA in healthy donors (dated by TCRdb to the late 2010s). About the investigation overall: According to an earlier analysis of a few hundred of the donors, 200 million or so T cells yielded over 90 million unique TCR beta sequences and more than 250 Gb of sequence data. Roughly 300 gigabases of sequencing data and around 88 million unique TCR sequences made up an early release that covered 500 to 700 HLA-typed donors. Of the approximately 400 genotyped donors, approximately 83% fell in the genetic ancestry cluster associated with self-reported Caucasian donors. The study aimed to test whether signatures of past pathogen exposure could be identified by cataloging public T cell receptors. The T cell repertoires of several hundred subjects were profiled by immunosequencing and related to cytomegalovirus serostatus. A separate validation cohort of 100 to 150 different subjects was used in addition to the roughly 640-subject first cohort. High-throughput TCR immunosequencing, statistical association of individual TCRs with disease status, and machine learning were combined to predict cytomegalovirus infection status. A later analysis re-examined previously published TCR beta repertoires from 500 to 700 donors and added high-resolution HLA genotyping to investigate patterns of TCR occurrence. In the later analysis, no new phenotypic data were used to find candidate immune exposures; instead, reliance was placed on TCR beta sequences and their occurrence across donors. An earlier analysis of 587 of the donors applied high-throughput TCR beta sequencing to assess whether each TCR beta V gene segment acted as functional or pseudogenic. Alongside the repertoire data, information on donor age, sex, ethnicity and CMV serostatus was compiled. Genome-wide SNP genotypes for about 55% of the roughly 670 donors were used in a later genetic analysis, which treated that subset as a discovery cohort. Every discovery cohort repertoire had been produced on one sequencing platform. Class I and class II HLA loci were covered by the typing at four-digit resolution. The number of typed donors differed by locus: 629-630 for A, B, C, DRB1 and DQB1; about 520 for DQA1; around 610 for DPA1; and about 470 for DPB1. Because of strong linkage in the cohort, roughly five DR-DQ haplotypes were treated as single units for association and clustering. On average, roughly 240,000 unique TCR beta nucleotide sequences were sequenced per donor among 398 genotyped donors of the cohort, with roughly 20% of those sequences being non-productive. Broad study findings and their caveats: A later analysis found that TCR association rates varied across HLA loci, with DRB1 alleles showing the most associated TCRs and HLA-C alleles the fewest. Sequencing depth was assumed to be roughly uniform across donors in the presence/absence analyses, though that assumption may not hold. The authors suggested that the approach could potentially be extended to other disease states and immunological phenotypes. A later analysis associated 16,951 TCR beta sequences with specific HLA alleles at a false discovery rate of 0.05. In vitro tests confirmed that three of the cytomegalovirus-associated TCR beta chains recognize cytomegalovirus antigens. For the cohort, immune exposure information was limited to CMV serostatus. Because some donors lacked HLA typing at each locus, the association tests relied only on the typed subset. Correlated functional status among segregating V segments might be attributable to linkage disequilibrium, but an unknown experimental factor could not be ruled out. A group of highly shared sequence variants was considered likely to be a technical artifact of the sequencing pipeline. A later analysis found that most CMV-associated TCR beta chains appeared HLA-restricted, with HLA associations seemingly driven largely by CMV exposure. The classifier was reported to diagnose cytomegalovirus status with high specificity and sensitivity in both the original and validation cohorts. When HLA alleles, especially DR and DQ, strongly co-occurred, TCR associations were difficult to assign to individual alleles. This cohort had only TCR beta chains sequenced, and the lack of alpha or paired-chain data limited which features could be detected. In the study, around 150 TCR beta chains were listed as associated with cytomegalovirus. A later analysis found that HLA-associated TCR beta chains were more clonally expanded and had lower generation probabilities than equally common non-associated chains. In an earlier analysis of about 600 of the donors, most TCR beta V segments appeared in productive rearrangements about 87% or about 30% of the time, broadly matching IMGT annotations. Some IMGT-functional V segments, including TRBV6-2 and TRBV6-3, could not be distinguished by the 87-base-pair reads and were therefore excluded. A later genetic analysis reported fewer N-insertions in productive TCRs among donors in an Asian-associated ancestry cluster than the roughly 670-donor mean. A later genetic analysis associated a missense DCLRE1C variant with V-gene and J-gene trimming of TCR beta chains, and an independent cohort replicated the association. The earlier analysis of about 600 of the donors excluded 15 to 20 rarely observed V segments, including chromosome 9 orphons, because counts were too low. While some public TCRs were present in many individuals, most TCR sequences turned up only very rarely across donors. In a later analysis, several top co-occurrence clusters were reported to appear linked to parvovirus B19, influenza, CMV and Epstein-Barr virus. A further reported finding was that TCR beta sequences accurately predicted the HLA-A and HLA-B alleles for most subjects in the first cohort.

The library was obtained by the immunoSEQ multiplex PCR assay. A mixture of 60 forward primers for TCR Vbeta segments and 13 reverse primers for TCR Jbeta segments was used in the multiplex PCR. Amplification of the CDR3 region of rearranged TCR beta genes was performed with a multiplex PCR assay on genomic DNA. The Illumina HiSeq System was used to sequence the amplified TCR beta libraries as 87-base-pair reads. From the authors' description of their analysis: A later analysis counted about 76 million unique TCR beta chains across the roughly 700 repertoires, and some 11 million of these chains were shared by at least two donors. A nearest-neighbor algorithm error-corrected the raw reads and collapsed the reads into unique sequences, merging closely related sequences to remove PCR and sequencing errors. V, D and J gene segments were assigned by aligning CDR3 sequences to IMGT reference sequences. For a sequence to be retained, at least a six-nucleotide match to both a V gene segment and a J gene segment was required. Rearrangements were called productive when the CDR3 lacked stop codons and stayed in frame with V and J; all others were non-productive. Following IMGT convention, CDR3 was defined as the stretch from the second conserved V-encoded cysteine up to the conserved J-encoded phenylalanine. Sequences without an unambiguous match to a single V gene segment were excluded from the earlier analysis of about 640 of the donors. In an earlier analysis of a few hundred of the donors, V segments were called functional above 56.7% productive rearrangements and were called segregating when the between-donor standard deviation exceeded 5%. A statistical classification framework was built to diagnose cytomegalovirus status from the catalog of TCR beta chain sequences. A later analysis assigned V and J genes by comparing TCR nucleotide sequences with IMGT/GENE-DB human TR gene sequences. In a later analysis, CDR3 sequences and most-parsimonious VDJ recombination scenarios were assigned using the TCRdist pipeline. In a later analysis, each TCR beta chain was defined by its CDR3 amino acid sequence together with its V-gene family, and reads lacking a unique V-gene family were excluded. In a later analysis, approximately 590 highly shared, low-generation-probability nucleotide sequences were removed to address suspected cross-contamination and a sequencing artifact. In a later analysis, a clonal expansion index was calculated for each public chain from normalized within-repertoire ranks of inferred template counts. Generation probabilities in a later analysis came from a VDJ recombination model fitted to out-of-frame rearrangements, and those results were checked against IGoR. In a later analysis, TCR-TCR, TCR-HLA and TCR-CMV co-occurrence was scored with hypergeometric tests, and a repertoire-size bias correction was applied to TCR pairs. To estimate false discovery rates, a later analysis permuted the HLA or CMV assignments 20 times. In a later analysis, co-occurring TCRs were grouped using DBSCAN, with TCRdist sequence similarity added in when clustering inside HLA-allele-positive subsets. Repertoires with fewer than 30,000 or more than 120,000 public chains were left out of co-occurrence clustering, as were a handful of repertoires with anomalous nucleotide sharing. The source is immuneACCESS, and TCRdb retained only in-frame sequences with V and J called. Part of the clones is not carried over; for the studies checked, unresolved V genes explain less than half of this, and the remainder is unexplained. The V and J calls and clone size are taken from that table; D and trimming were inferred from the DNA. In all, the sample holds over 110,000 clones, and around 73% of those were seen once. Together, the top ten hold just under 3% of the sample.

Taken from cysteine to phenylalanine, the CDR3 has 13 residues. The entry retains the CDR3 DNA only, 39 bases that are in frame from base 1. Germline trimming amounts to 5 bases on V and 6 bases on J, with 7 as the count of junction bases outside the gene matches. The germline V gene provides CDR1 KGHSH and CDR2 LQKENI. In total, approximately 610 healthy bone marrow donors made up the cohort. At the time of sampling, all cohort members were nominally healthy, though unrecorded immune exposures were likely present. The donor was CMV seronegative and was included in the group of about 400 seronegative cohort members. Each donor provided a peripheral blood sample, and peripheral blood mononuclear cells were used for TCR beta sequencing. The Qiagen DNeasy Blood Extraction Kit was used to extract genomic DNA from the blood cell samples. As to this clone: The target of this receptor is not known. No much larger clone exists at a distance of one base, and base qualities are not known.

This receptor chain uses TRBV18 and TRBJ2-7; 7 bases in the middle match TRBD1. Specimen: PBMCs. This sequence was found in a female donor in good health and CMV-seronegative. The DNA reads TGTGCCAGCTCATACCCCGGGACAGCCGAGCAGTACTTC. Its protein product is CASSYPGTAEQYF.